The 30 T cell receptor beta chains below come from one sample, sequenced in a study of a mutant IDH1 vaccine in newly diagnosed glioma. Libraries were prepared by immunoSEQ multiplex PCR; TCRdb keeps only in-frame clonotypes and omits some of them. The repertoire includes about 48,000 clones, 65% to 80% of them detected once, and over 6.5% sits in the top ten. Stated time point: week 35, safety follow-up. The vaccine gave 300 ug of a 20-mer mutant IDH1 peptide subcutaneously per dose. No cognate antigen is known for these TCRs. This specimen was PBMCs, taken from a glioma patient whose treatment included an IDH1 peptide vaccine. Every receptor here comes from a middle-aged man with glioma.

The chain carries TRBV2 and TRBJ2-1, with D possibly being TRBD2 (5 bases). Looked up from germline, CDR1 is SNHLY and CDR2 is FYNNEI. The CDR3 sequence is 15 residues long. Trimming took off 4 bases at V and 3 bases at J, with 13 bases between the two ends. CDR3 region: CASSGSAEGYNEQFF. CDR3 nucleotides: TGTGCCAGCAGTGGGTCAGCAGAGGGCTACAATGAGCAGTTCTTC.

The chain has TRBV6-6 and TRBJ1-4, with 7 bases matching TRBD1. Germline trimming cut 3 bases from V and 7 bases from J; bases unmatched to any gene: 8. This CDR3 is built from 15 residues. Germline lookup yields CDR1 MNHNY and CDR2 SVGAGI (reference sequence). CDR3 sequence: CASSYADRAGEKLFF. CDR3 bases: TGTGCCAGCAGTTATGCAGACAGGGCCGGTGAAAAACTGTTTTTT.

This clone was recorded a few times. J is TRBJ1-1 and V is TRBV29-1; D is perhaps TRBD1 (5 bases). V was trimmed by 5 bases and J by 3 bases, leaving 16 bases between them. The CDR3 is 14 residues long. Looked up from germline, CDR1 is SQVTM and CDR2 is ANQGSEA. This chain's CDR3 is CSVRTGLGDTEAFF. CDR3 nucleotide sequence: TGCAGCGTTCGGACCGGGTTAGGGGACACTGAAGCTTTCTTT.

This clone came up once. The chain employs TRBV18 and TRBJ1-2; D remains ambiguous. In germline, CDR1 is KGHSH, CDR2 LQKENI. Trimming pared 2 bases from V and 4 bases from J, leaving 17 bases between. This CDR3 comprises 16 residues. The CDR3 loop is CASSPERTAEGYGYTF. Here the CDR3 DNA reads TGTGCCAGCTCACCAGAGCGGACCGCGGAGGGCTATGGCTACACCTTC.

This sequence joins TRBV6-6 and TRBJ2-1, with 10 bases lining up with TRBD1. The V gene end was trimmed by 6 bases and the J gene end by 6 bases; junction bases not matched to a gene: 8. The CDR3 totals 15 residues. Germline-derived CDR1 and CDR2 are MNHNY and SVGAGI (reference sequence). The CDR3 DNA follows: TGTGCCAGCAGCCGTGACAGGGGGCGTTTCAATGAGCAGTTCTTC. This translates into CASSRDRGRFNEQFF.

The chain couples TRBV11-1 to TRBJ1-3; D is unclear. The length of the CDR3 is 13 residues. CDR1 and CDR2 from the germline V gene are SGHAT and FQDESV (reference sequence). Trimming stripped 5 bases from V and 0 bases from J, with 5 bases between. CDR3 bases: TGTGCCAGCAGCATCCCCTCTGGAAACACCATATATTTT. This translates into CASSIPSGNTIYF.

The chain links TRBV5-1 to TRBJ1-5; TRBD1 aligns across 9 bases. There are 16 residues in the CDR3. The V and J ends lost 0 bases and 1 base, in that order; junction bases with no gene match: 2. Germline loops: CDR1 SGHRS, CDR2 YFSETQ. This chain's CDR3 is CASSLGTGASNQPQHF. The CDR3 DNA is TGCGCCAGCAGCTTGGGGACAGGGGCGAGCAATCAGCCCCAGCATTTT.

This clone was found a few times. The J gene is TRBJ2-1, the V gene TRBV27; D perhaps matches TRBD2 (6 bases). From germline, CDR1 is MNHEY and CDR2 SMNVEV (reference sequence). Trimming cost V 6 bases and J 0 bases, with 15 bases left between them. The length of the CDR3 is 16 residues. The chain's CDR3 is CASREGRSTSYNEQFF. The CDR3 DNA reads TGTGCCAGCAGGGAGGGGCGGAGTACCTCCTACAATGAGCAGTTCTTC.

The chain joins TRBV5-6 to TRBJ1-1; 7 positions match TRBD1. The CDR3 extends over 15 amino acids. J gave up 6 bases and V 3 bases, and 11 bases lay outside the gene matches. The V gene's germline CDR1 is SGHDT and CDR2 YYEEEE. CDR3 in DNA: TGTGCCAGCAGCTACCGACAGGGCCAGTCCGCTGAAGCTTTCTTT. Amino acid sequence: CASSYRQGQSAEAFF. The full variable domain, with the rest looked up from reference TRBV5-6 and TRBJ1-1, is DAGVTQSPTHLIKTRGQQVTLRCSPKSGHDTVSWYQQALGQGPQFIFQYYEEEERQRGNFPDRFSGHQFPNYSSELNVNALLLGDSALYLCASSYRQGQSAEAFFGQGTRLTVV.

The chain joins TRBV27 to TRBJ1-1, with D unresolved. Germline V gives CDR1 MNHEY, CDR2 SMNVEV (reference sequence). Trimming shortened V by 3 bases and J by 2 bases, and 7 bases separated the two germline ends. This CDR3 comprises 13 residues. CDR3 residues: CASSFTPNTEAFF. CDR3 bases: TGTGCCAGCAGTTTCACGCCTAACACTGAAGCTTTCTTT.

The V gene is TRBV29-1, the J gene TRBJ1-1; 8 bases align to TRBD1. The V segment lost 7 bases and the J segment 1 base; nucleotides outside the gene matches: 11. The CDR3 contains 15 residues. The germline V gene has CDR1 SQVTM and CDR2 ANQGSEA. For the CDR3, the DNA is TGCAGCGCCAAGGGAGGCGACAGGGGGAACACTGAAGCTTTCTTT. This translates into CSAKGGDRGNTEAFF.

The chain employs TRBV6-9 and TRBJ1-4; 9 nucleotides line up with TRBD1. V was clipped by 6 bases and J by 8 bases; unmatched bases: 7. CDR1 is MNHGY, CDR2 SVAAGI, per germline. The CDR3 runs 14 residues. CDR3 sequence: CASRPGQGWEKLFF. The CDR3 DNA reads TGTGCCAGCAGGCCGGGACAGGGATGGGAAAAACTGTTTTTT.

This clone was found a few times. CDR3 in amino acids: CASSLTGDEQYF. CDR3 in DNA: TGTGCCAGCAGCCTGACAGGTGACGAGCAGTACTTC. This chain joins TRBV7-9 and TRBJ2-7, with D possibly TRBD1 on 6 matching bases. In germline, CDR1 is SEHNR, CDR2 FQNEAQ (reference sequence). The V end lost 5 bases, the J end lost 5 bases, and 10 bases lay between the germline ends. The CDR3 is 12 amino acids.

CDR3 DNA sequence: TGTGCCTGGGAGGAACAGGGGTTGTCCTACGAGCAGTACTTC. Protein product: CAWEEQGLSYEQYF. The chain couples TRBV30 to TRBJ2-7; 7 bases agree with TRBD1. The germline V gene has CDR1 GTSNPN and CDR2 SVGIG (reference sequence). CDR3 size: 14 residues. With V trimmed by 5 bases and J by 1 base, 8 bases remained unmatched. The full variable domain, rest sourced from reference TRBV30 and TRBJ2-7, is SQTIHQWPATLVQPVGSPLSLECTVEGTSNPNLYWYRQAAGRGLQLLFYSVGIGQISSEVPQNLSASRPQDRQFILSSKKLLLSDSGFYLCAWEEQGLSYEQYFGPGTRLTVT.

CDR3 DNA sequence: TGCGCCAGCACGTCCGCCCAGGGGACTCAAGAGACCCAGTACTTC. This sequence encodes CASTSAQGTQETQYF. The chain uses TRBV5-1 and TRBJ2-5, with D perhaps given as TRBD1 or TRBD2 (6 bases each). Trimming removed 6 bases at V and 2 bases at J, with 17 bases between. Per germline, CDR1 SGHRS and CDR2 YFSETQ. This CDR3 contains 15 residues.

The chain couples TRBV10-1 to TRBJ1-1, with TRBD1 matching 7 bases. CDR1 and CDR2 from the germline V gene are WNHNN and SYGVQD (reference sequence). The CDR3 loop spans 13 amino acids. The ends lost 5 bases at V and 4 bases at J; junction bases unmatched: 4. CDR3 protein: CASSRDSGTEAFF. Here the CDR3 DNA reads TGCGCCAGCAGTCGGGACAGCGGCACTGAAGCTTTCTTT.

The chain's CDR3 is CASSPFWTDPYEQYF. Here the CDR3 DNA reads TGCGCCAGCAGCCCTTTCTGGACAGACCCCTACGAGCAGTACTTC. This chain uses TRBV4-1 with TRBJ2-7; D perhaps matches TRBD1 (6 bases). V was pared by 4 bases and J by 2 bases, with 15 bases between. Germline lookup yields CDR1 MGHRA and CDR2 YSYEKL. The CDR3 runs to 15 residues.

This rearrangement joins TRBV5-4 to TRBJ2-5; D is possibly TRBD1 (6 bases). V lost 0 bases and J 5 bases, leaving 20 bases between the germline ends. The CDR3 is 17 amino acids. The germline V gene encodes CDR1 SGHNT and CDR2 YYREEE (reference sequence). This CDR3 reads CASSLAGTARRGETQYF. CDR3 coding DNA: TGTGCCAGCAGCTTGGCCGGGACGGCTAGAAGGGGGGAGACCCAGTACTTC.

The V call is TRBV2, the J call TRBJ1-1; D unresolved. Trimming removed 5 bases from V and 1 base from J, with 8 bases in between. This CDR3 contains 13 residues. The V gene's germline CDR1 is SNHLY and CDR2 FYNNEI. The CDR3 spells CASSPAANTEAFF. In DNA, the CDR3 is TGTGCCAGCAGTCCCGCGGCGAACACTGAAGCTTTCTTT.

This rearrangement joins TRBV7-2 to TRBJ2-5, with a weak D call TRBD2 (6 bases). CDR1 SGHTA and CDR2 FQGNSA come from the germline V gene. V gave up 0 bases and J gave up 0 bases, with 8 bases separating them. The CDR3 extends over 15 amino acids. CDR3 bases: TGTGCCAGCAGCTTAGCGGGGGGACACCAAGAGACCCAGTACTTC. As protein: CASSLAGGHQETQYF.

In the case of this clone: Other DNA sequences within the sample encode an identical CDR3. The chain combines TRBV5-8 with TRBJ2-7; D gene ambiguous. The V and J ends lost 2 bases and 1 base respectively, with 10 bases between them. The CDR3 totals 14 residues. Germline CDR1 SGHTS, CDR2 YDEGEE. This CDR3 is CASSLAWGSYEQYF. The CDR3 bases are TGTGCCAGCAGCTTAGCGTGGGGATCCTACGAGCAGTACTTC. The full variable domain, with the rest looked up from reference TRBV5-8 and TRBJ2-7, is EAGVTQSPTHLIKTRGQQATLRCSPISGHTSVYWYQQALGLGLQFLLWYDEGEERNRGNFPPRFSGRQFPNYSSELNVNALELEDSALYLCASSLAWGSYEQYFGPGTRLTVT.

The chain carries TRBV6-6 and TRBJ1-4, with D perhaps TRBD1 (5 bases). V was pared by 0 bases and J by 3 bases, with 8 bases between. This CDR3 spans 15 amino acids. Germline lookup yields CDR1 MNHNY and CDR2 SVGAGI (reference sequence). CDR3 nucleotide sequence: TGTGCCAGCAGTTACTCGGGGCTCCCTAATGAAAAACTGTTTTTT. Its translation: CASSYSGLPNEKLFF.

This clone appeared a few times. The chain carries TRBV9 and TRBJ2-2; no definite D call. This CDR3 has 13 residues. V lost 0 bases to trimming and J lost 4 bases, with 4 bases between them. Per germline, CDR1 SGDLS and CDR2 YYNGEE. This CDR3 is CASSVAVTGELFF. Written as DNA, the CDR3 is TGTGCCAGCAGCGTAGCTGTCACCGGGGAGCTGTTTTTT. The entire variable domain, with the rest obtained from reference TRBV9 and TRBJ2-2, is as follows: DSGVTQTPKHLITATGQRVTLRCSPRSGDLSVYWYQQSLDQGLQFLIQYYNGEERAKGNILERFSAQQFPDLHSELNLSSLELGDSALYFCASSVAVTGELFFGEGSRLTVL.

This chain joins TRBV4-1 and TRBJ2-7; TRBD1 might be the D (5 bases). CDR1 is MGHRA and CDR2 is YSYEKL in the germline V gene. This CDR3 comprises 15 residues. V lost 1 base to trimming and J lost 5 bases, with 15 bases between them. The CDR3 loop reads CASSQGPQVGDEQYF. The CDR3 DNA sequence: TGCGCCAGCAGCCAAGGGCCACAGGTTGGGGACGAGCAGTACTTC.

The rearrangement links TRBV7-9 to TRBJ2-3; 7 positions match TRBD1. The CDR3 consists of 17 residues. Germline lookup yields CDR1 SEHNR and CDR2 FQNEAQ (reference sequence). Unmatched junction bases numbered 14, after V lost 5 bases and J lost 3 bases. CDR3 residues: CASSPTRDKGATDTQYF. The DNA of the CDR3 is TGTGCCAGCAGCCCAACACGGGACAAGGGGGCGACAGATACGCAGTATTTT.

The rearrangement links TRBV4-1 to TRBJ1-1; D perhaps matches TRBD1 (5 bases). V lost 0 bases and J lost 8, with 10 bases in between. The length of the CDR3 is 13 residues. CDR1 is MGHRA and CDR2 is YSYEKL in the germline V gene. The DNA for the CDR3 is TGCGCCAGCAGCCAAGATGGAAGGGGCGAAGCTTTCTTT. Translating it yields CASSQDGRGEAFF.

V is TRBV5-8 and J is TRBJ1-5, with a possible D match to TRBD1 (5 bases). Germline V gene data show CDR1 as SGHTS and CDR2 as YDEGEE. This CDR3 has 13 amino acids. Trimming pared 5 bases from V and 7 bases from J, leaving 13 bases between. CDR3 coding DNA: TGTGCCAGCAGTTGGCAGGGAAGGCAGCCCCAGCATTTT. It translates to CASSWQGRQPQHF.

This sequence joins TRBV18 and TRBJ2-5, with D perhaps TRBD1 or TRBD2 (5 bases each). Germline V gives CDR1 KGHSH, CDR2 LQKENI. Trimming cost V 3 bases and J 1 base, with 12 bases left between them. This CDR3 is 15 amino acids long. The CDR3 region has the DNA TGTGCCAGCTCACCGCGCAGGGCGGGCCAAGAGACCCAGTACTTC. Its translation is CASSPRRAGQETQYF.

The DNA for the CDR3 is TGTGCCAGCAGCTTGATATGGGGGGTACAAGAGACCCAGTACTTC. This translates into CASSLIWGVQETQYF. The chain is built from TRBV7-2 and TRBJ2-5, with a possible D match to TRBD2 (6 bases). Germline CDR1 and CDR2: SGHTA and FQGNSA. The CDR3 is 15 residues long. The ends were cut back, 3 bases at V and 2 bases at J, with 13 bases in the middle.

This clone was detected only once. The V call is TRBV6-5, the J call TRBJ2-7; D may be TRBD2 (6 bases). The germline CDR1 and CDR2 sequences are MNHEY and SVGAGI. This CDR3 comprises 13 residues. Between the trimmed V and J ends, which lost 0 bases and 6 bases, there was a span of 9 bases. Here the CDR3 reads CASSYSGGGEQYF. DNA of the CDR3: TGTGCCAGCAGTTACTCCGGGGGAGGCGAGCAGTACTTC.